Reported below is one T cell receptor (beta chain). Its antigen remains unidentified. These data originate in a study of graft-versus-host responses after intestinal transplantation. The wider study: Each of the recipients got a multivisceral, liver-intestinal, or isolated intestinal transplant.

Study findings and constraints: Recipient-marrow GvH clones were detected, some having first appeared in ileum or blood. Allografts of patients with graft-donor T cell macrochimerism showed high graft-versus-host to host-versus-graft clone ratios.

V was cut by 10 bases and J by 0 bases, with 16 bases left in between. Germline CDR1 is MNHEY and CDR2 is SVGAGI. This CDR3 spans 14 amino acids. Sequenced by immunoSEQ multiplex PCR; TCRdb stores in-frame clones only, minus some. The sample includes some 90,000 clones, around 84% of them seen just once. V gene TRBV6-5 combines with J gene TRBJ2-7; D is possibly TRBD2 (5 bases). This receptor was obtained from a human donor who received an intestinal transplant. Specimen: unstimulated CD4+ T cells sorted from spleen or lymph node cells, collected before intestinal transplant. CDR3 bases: TGTGCCACTAGGAGGAACAGACCCTCCTACGAGCAGTACTTC. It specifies CATRRNRPSYEQYF.